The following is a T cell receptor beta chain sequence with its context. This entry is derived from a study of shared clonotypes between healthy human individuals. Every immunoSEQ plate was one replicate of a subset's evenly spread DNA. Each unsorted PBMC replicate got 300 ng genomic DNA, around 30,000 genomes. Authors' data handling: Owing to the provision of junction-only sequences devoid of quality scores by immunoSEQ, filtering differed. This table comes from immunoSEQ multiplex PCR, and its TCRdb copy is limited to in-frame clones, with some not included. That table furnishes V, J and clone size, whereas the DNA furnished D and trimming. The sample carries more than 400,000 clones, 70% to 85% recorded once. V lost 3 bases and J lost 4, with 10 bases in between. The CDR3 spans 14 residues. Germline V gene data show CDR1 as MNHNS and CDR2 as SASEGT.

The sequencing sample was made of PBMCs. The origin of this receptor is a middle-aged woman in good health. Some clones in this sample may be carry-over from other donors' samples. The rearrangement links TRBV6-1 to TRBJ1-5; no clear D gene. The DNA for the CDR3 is TGTGCCAGCAGTGAGTCCGGCACTAATCAGCCCCAGCATTTT. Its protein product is CASSESGTNQPQHF.